The T cell receptor beta chain described here comes from a study of blood T cell repertoires in COVID-19. Study in general: T cells, B-cell-depleted T cells, or PBMCs supplied cDNA or gDNA.

V shed 8 bases and J 6 bases; nucleotides not matched to a gene: 8. The CDR3 is 13 residues long. Looked up from germline, CDR1 is MNHEY and CDR2 is SVGAGI. Generated by immunoSEQ multiplex PCR, the TCRdb table keeps only in-frame clones and is missing some. The sample holds 180,000 or so clones, around 85% seen once. The source is a woman aged 60 to 75 with acute or convalescent COVID-19. Sample: peripheral blood. V and J are TRBV6-5 and TRBJ2-3; 7 bases are a match to TRBD2. CDR3 nucleotides: TGTGCCAGCGGGGCGGGGGTTTGGGATACGCAGTATTTT. Translated, it gives CASGAGVWDTQYF.